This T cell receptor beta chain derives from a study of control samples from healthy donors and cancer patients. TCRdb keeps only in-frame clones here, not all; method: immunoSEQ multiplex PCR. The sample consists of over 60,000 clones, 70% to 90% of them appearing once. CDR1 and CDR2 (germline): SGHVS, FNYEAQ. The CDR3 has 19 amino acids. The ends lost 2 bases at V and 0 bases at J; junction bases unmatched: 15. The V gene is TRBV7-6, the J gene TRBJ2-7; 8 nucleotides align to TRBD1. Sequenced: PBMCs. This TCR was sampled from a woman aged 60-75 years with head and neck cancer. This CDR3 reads CASSLSGQGGRESSYEQYF. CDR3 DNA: TGTGCCAGCAGCTTATCCGGACAGGGTGGTCGGGAGAGCTCCTACGAGCAGTACTTC. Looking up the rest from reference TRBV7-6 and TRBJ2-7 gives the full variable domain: GAGVSQSPRYKVTKRGQDVALRCDPISGHVSLYWYRQALGQGPEFLTYFNYEAQQDKSGLPNDRFSAERPEGSISTLTIQRTEQRDSAMYRCASSLSGQGGRESSYEQYFGPGTRLTVT.